The 16 T cell receptor beta chains given below trace back to one sample, sequenced in a study of PD-1 blockade in classical Hodgkin lymphoma. The time point denotes: cycle 4 day 1 (C4D1), after 6 weeks of nivolumab. Relapse was seen in all patients after autologous stem cell transplantation, and brentuximab vedotin exposure was variable. TCRdb keeps only in-frame clones here, not all; method: immunoSEQ multiplex PCR. The sample records around 60,000 clones, less than 95% being singletons. Specimen: peripheral blood mononuclear cells (PBMCs), collected before the fourth cycle of nivolumab. The receptor source for this set is a human donor with classical Hodgkin lymphoma.

The genes are TRBV2 and TRBJ2-4; D gene unclear. This CDR3 spans 15 amino acids. The V gene lost 4 bases and the J gene lost 3 bases, with 13 bases spanning the gap. The germline gives CDR1 SNHLY, CDR2 FYNNEI. Written as DNA, the CDR3 is TGTGCCAGCAGTGGCTCACGGGTGGGCAAAAACATTCAGTACTTC. This sequence encodes CASSGSRVGKNIQYF.

The rearrangement links TRBV15 to TRBJ1-5, with D possibly matching TRBD1 (5 bases). V gave up 3 bases and J gave up 6 bases, with 15 bases separating them. The CDR3 has 15 residues. Germline V gene lookup returns CDR1 LNHNV and CDR2 YYDKDF (reference sequence). The CDR3: CATSSRRQSTQPQHF. As DNA, the CDR3 is TGTGCCACCAGCAGCCGCCGACAGTCGACTCAGCCCCAGCATTTT. Combining the CDR3 with reference TRBV15 and TRBJ1-5 gives the whole variable domain DAMVIQNPRYQVTQFGKPVTLSCSQTLNHNVMYWYQQKSSQAPKLLFHYYDKDFNNEADTPDNFQSRRPNTSFCFLDIRSPGLGDTAMYLCATSSRRQSTQPQHFGDGTRLSIL.

This clone has only a few counts. The chain carries TRBV5-1 and TRBJ1-5, with D maybe TRBD1 (6 bases). The CDR3 runs to 13 residues. The ends were cut back, 0 bases at V and 9 bases at J, with 10 bases in the middle. CDR1 and CDR2 from the germline V gene are SGHRS and YFSETQ. CDR3 bases: TGCGCCAGCAGCTTGGGACAGGAGGGGCCCCAGCATTTT. Translation gives CASSLGQEGPQHF.

This clone was seen only once. V gene TRBV9 combines with J gene TRBJ2-3; TRBD2 agrees at 9 bases. The ends lost 4 bases at V and 3 bases at J; junction bases unmatched: 12. The CDR3 is 17 residues long. Germline-derived CDR1 and CDR2 are SGDLS and YYNGEE. In DNA, the CDR3 is TGTGCCAGCAGCTTCGTGGGGCTAGCGGGGAGTACAGATACGCAGTATTTT. Its translation is CASSFVGLAGSTDTQYF. Full variable domain (missing parts from reference TRBV9 and TRBJ2-3): DSGVTQTPKHLITATGQRVTLRCSPRSGDLSVYWYQQSLDQGLQFLIQYYNGEERAKGNILERFSAQQFPDLHSELNLSSLELGDSALYFCASSFVGLAGSTDTQYFGPGTRLTVL.

V is TRBV6-8 and J is TRBJ2-3; no firm D call. CDR1 and CDR2 (germline): MNHGY, SAAAGT. The CDR3 length is 11 residues. Trimming shortened V by 6 bases and J by 2 bases, and 3 bases separated the two germline ends. The CDR3 loop is CASSPTDTQYF. CDR3 bases: TGTGCCAGCAGCCCCACAGATACGCAGTATTTT.

The V call is TRBV14, the J call TRBJ2-2, with D possibly matching TRBD2 (6 bases). Germline assignment: CDR1 SGHDN and CDR2 FVKESK. This CDR3 is 14 amino acids long. The V end was cut by 4 bases, the J end by 7 bases, with 13 bases between. For the CDR3, the DNA is TGTGCCAGCAGCCGCGGGGTTTGGAACGGGGAGCTGTTTTTT. Protein: CASSRGVWNGELFF.

The gene calls are TRBV5-1 and TRBJ1-2, with a tentative D call TRBD1 (6 bases). Trimming shortened V by 6 bases and J by 6 bases, and 21 bases separated the two germline ends. The CDR3 consists of 15 residues. The germline V gene has CDR1 SGHRS and CDR2 YFSETQ. CDR3 sequence reads: CASKWATTGMDGYTF. The CDR3 nucleotides read TGCGCCAGCAAATGGGCGACTACAGGGATGGATGGCTACACCTTC. The whole variable domain, remainder taken from reference TRBV5-1 and TRBJ1-2, is KAGVTQTPRYLIKTRGQQVTLSCSPISGHRSVSWYQQTPGQGLQFLFEYFSETQRNKGNFPGRFSGRQFSNSRSEMNVSTLELGDSALYLCASKWATTGMDGYTFGSGTRLTVV.

The chain is built from TRBV6-1 and TRBJ1-6, with TRBD1 matching over 7 bases. J was trimmed by 4 bases and V by 2 bases; bases with no gene match: 8. The CDR3 runs 17 residues. CDR1 and CDR2 (germline): MNHNS, SASEGT. DNA of the CDR3: TGTGCCAGCAGTGAATCACCCATGGACAGGTATAATTCACCCCTCCACTTT. Translated: CASSESPMDRYNSPLHF.

The V and J genes are TRBV10-3 and TRBJ2-3; D not certain. This CDR3 is built from 11 residues. The V end lost 6 bases, the J end lost 5 bases, and 6 bases lay between the germline ends. Per germline, CDR1 ENHRY and CDR2 SYGVKD. The CDR3 sequence: CAISRGDTQYF. The CDR3 bases are TGTGCCATCAGCCGTGGAGATACGCAGTATTTT.

The chain recombines TRBV7-9 with TRBJ2-7; 8 bases map to TRBD1. With 4 bases clipped from V and 4 bases from J, the junction kept 3 bases outside the gene matches. The CDR3 spans 13 residues. Germline CDR1 reads SEHNR; CDR2 reads FQNEAQ (reference sequence). The CDR3 here is CASSWTGTYEQYF. CDR3 nucleotides: TGTGCCAGCAGCTGGACAGGGACATACGAGCAGTACTTC.

The count of this clone is one. The rearrangement uses TRBV7-6 and TRBJ2-1, with unresolved D. The V end was cut by 7 bases, the J end by 7 bases, with 14 bases between. The CDR3 length is 13 residues. Germline V lookup: CDR1 SGHVS, CDR2 FNYEAQ. The CDR3 DNA reads as TGTGCCAGCAAAAGGTCGGGCGGAAATGAGCAGTTCTTC. It specifies CASKRSGGNEQFF.

The V call is TRBV5-6, the J call TRBJ2-7, with D unresolved. Germline CDR1 is SGHDT and CDR2 is YYEEEE. With 4 bases removed from V and 3 bases from J, the gap between germline ends came to 17 bases. The CDR3 totals 15 residues. CDR3 amino acids: CASSEASWYFYEQYF. In DNA, the CDR3 is TGTGCCAGCAGCGAGGCGAGTTGGTACTTCTACGAGCAGTACTTC.

In this sample, this clone turned up once. V and J are TRBV11-3 and TRBJ2-5; D gene unclear. The CDR3 consists of 16 residues. V was cut by 3 bases and J by 2 bases, with 16 bases left in between. Germline values: CDR1 SGHNT, CDR2 YENEEA. The CDR3: CASSFLRAVAQETQYF. For the CDR3, the DNA is TGTGCCAGCAGCTTTCTCAGAGCTGTGGCACAAGAGACCCAGTACTTC.

This sequence joins TRBV2 and TRBJ2-6, with 9 positions matching TRBD1. The CDR3 has 16 residues. V dropped 9 bases and J dropped 1; count of bases not matched to a gene: 7. Per germline, CDR1 SNHLY and CDR2 FYNNEI. CDR3 amino acids: CARSGTGYSGANVLTF. In DNA, the CDR3 is TGTGCCAGGTCCGGGACAGGGTATTCTGGGGCCAACGTCCTGACTTTC.

The V and J genes are TRBV7-2 and TRBJ2-1; 8 nucleotides match TRBD2. Germline V CDR1 and CDR2: SGHTA, FQGNSA. V was clipped by 2 bases and J by 5 bases; unmatched bases: 14. This CDR3 has 18 amino acids. The CDR3 loop is CASSLNSGGASYHNEQFF. The DNA for the CDR3 is TGTGCCAGCAGCTTAAACAGCGGGGGCGCTTCGTACCACAATGAGCAGTTCTTC. The whole variable domain, filled in from reference TRBV7-2 and TRBJ2-1, reads GAGVSQSPSNKVTEKGKDVELRCDPISGHTALYWYRQSLGQGLEFLIYFQGNSAPDKSGLPSDRFSAERTGGSVSTLTIQRTQQEDSAVYLCASSLNSGGASYHNEQFFGPGTRLTVL.

Here the CDR3 reads CASSQDLHQPQHF. The CDR3 coding sequence is TGCGCCAGCAGCCAAGACTTACATCAGCCCCAGCATTTT. This rearrangement joins TRBV4-1 to TRBJ1-5, with D unclear. The V and J ends lost 0 bases and 5 bases respectively, with 5 bases between them. The germline gives CDR1 MGHRA, CDR2 YSYEKL. The CDR3 loop spans 13 amino acids.